Below, 30 T cell receptor beta chains from the same sample are listed, as sequenced in a study of beta chain features in type 1 diabetes. Study results and caveats: Researchers report that Type 1 diabetes patients had moderately but significantly shorter TCRB CDR3s across all four CD4+ subsets.

As every portion of the isolated RNA was reverse transcribed, the sequencing read expressed TCRB transcripts. Assay used: immunoSEQ multiplex PCR; TCRdb lists only in-frame clones, some missing. The data hold roughly 26,000 clones, with about 49% observed a single time. For these TCRs, the target antigens are not known. Material for sequencing was stem cell memory CD4+ T cells from blood. These receptors were collected from a man under 40 with type 1 diabetes.

This clone was detected only a few times. The V and J genes are TRBV27 and TRBJ1-2, with 7 nucleotides matching TRBD1. V gave up 6 bases and J gave up 0 bases; unmatched junction bases: 7. Germline V gene sequence: CDR1 MNHEY, CDR2 SMNVEV (reference sequence). This CDR3 spans 15 amino acids. CDR3 residues: CASSRQGNANYGYTF. CDR3 nucleotide sequence: TGTGCCAGCAGCCGACAGGGTAACGCTAACTATGGCTACACCTTC.

The J gene is TRBJ1-1, the V gene TRBV5-6; 8 bases map to TRBD1. Looked up from germline, CDR1 is SGHDT and CDR2 is YYEEEE. The CDR3 consists of 14 residues. After removal of 2 bases from V and 1 base from J, the junction contained 1 base not matched to a gene. CDR3 amino acids: CASSFGQGNTEAFF. CDR3 coding DNA: TGTGCCAGCAGCTTTGGACAGGGGAACACTGAAGCTTTCTTT.

This clone came up a few times. The chain carries TRBV2 and TRBJ2-1; TRBD2 is a possible D gene (6 bases). CDR1 SNHLY and CDR2 FYNNEI come from the germline V gene. The germline V and J ends were trimmed by 11 bases and 4 bases, with 18 bases remaining between them. The CDR3 length is 14 residues. The CDR3 sequence: CAPGEAGGYNEQFF. The DNA of the CDR3 is TGTGCCCCTGGAGAGGCAGGAGGGTACAATGAGCAGTTCTTC.

The chain is built from TRBV19 and TRBJ1-3; weak D call: TRBD1 (5 bases). V was trimmed by 9 bases and J by 4 bases, leaving 22 bases between them. CDR1 is LNHDA, CDR2 SQIVND, per germline (reference sequence). This CDR3 spans 16 amino acids. The CDR3 spells CASSLQSGVTGNTIYF. CDR3 nucleotides: TGTGCCAGCTCCCTGCAGTCGGGGGTGACCGGAAACACCATATATTTT.

The chain recombines TRBV5-1 with TRBJ2-3, with 15 bases lining up with TRBD2. V was clipped by 4 bases and J by 5 bases; unmatched bases: 8. The CDR3 length is 17 residues. Germline CDR1 is SGHRS and CDR2 is YFSETQ. The CDR3 DNA reads TGCGCCAGCAGCCCCGGGACTAGCGGGAGGTTTGGAGATACGCAGTATTTT. It specifies CASSPGTSGRFGDTQYF.

CDR3 amino acids: CASSQATSGGAWNEQFF. Here the CDR3 DNA reads TGCGCCAGCAGCCAAGCTACTAGCGGGGGGGCTTGGAATGAGCAGTTCTTC. The chain couples TRBV4-1 to TRBJ2-1; 13 nucleotides line up with TRBD2. The CDR3 is 17 amino acids. Losses at the gene ends were 1 base for V and 7 bases for J; bases not matched to a gene: 7. The germline CDR1 and CDR2 sequences are MGHRA and YSYEKL.

The V and J genes are TRBV25-1 and TRBJ2-5, with 9 positions matching TRBD2. This CDR3 contains 14 residues. V shed 2 bases, J shed 2 bases, and the junction held 0 bases outside the gene matches. The V gene's germline CDR1 is MGHDK and CDR2 SYGVNS. The CDR3 protein is CASSELAGQETQYF. Written as DNA, the CDR3 is TGTGCCAGCAGTGAACTAGCGGGGCAAGAGACCCAGTACTTC.

The chain uses TRBV13 and TRBJ1-4, with 7 positions matching TRBD1. Germline CDR1 and CDR2: PRHDT and FYEKMQ (reference sequence). With V trimmed by 2 bases and J by 8 bases, 8 bases remained unmatched. The CDR3 has 15 amino acids. CDR3 region: CASSLNRGRGEKLFF. The CDR3 region has the DNA TGTGCCAGCAGCTTAAACAGGGGCCGGGGGGAAAAACTGTTTTTT. Supplemented by reference TRBV13 and TRBJ1-4, the full variable domain reads AAGVIQSPRHLIKEKRETATLKCYPIPRHDTVYWYQQGPGQDPQFLISFYEKMQSDKGSIPDRFSAQQFSDYHSELNMSSLELGDSALYFCASSLNRGRGEKLFFGSGTQLSVL.

This clone was seen only a few times. V and J are TRBV10-3 and TRBJ2-3; D perhaps matches TRBD1 (5 bases). The CDR3 is 15 residues long. With 3 bases removed from V and 4 bases from J, the gap between germline ends came to 14 bases. Per germline, CDR1 ENHRY and CDR2 SYGVKD. CDR3: CAISDDSLSSDTQYF. The CDR3 DNA reads TGTGCCATCAGTGATGACAGCCTCAGCTCAGATACGCAGTATTTT.

This clone has a handful of counts. The chain employs TRBV2 and TRBJ2-1; D is unclear. The V and J ends lost 3 bases and 9 bases respectively, with 15 bases between them. The CDR3 contains 14 residues. The V gene's germline CDR1 is SNHLY and CDR2 FYNNEI. The CDR3 protein is CASSDNVLPPEQFF. The CDR3, as DNA: TGTGCCAGCAGTGATAACGTCCTACCCCCTGAGCAGTTCTTC.

This clone was counted only a few times. This rearrangement joins TRBV19 to TRBJ2-1; 10 nucleotides align to TRBD2. Per the germline V gene, CDR1 is LNHDA and CDR2 is SQIVND (reference sequence). The CDR3 loop spans 14 amino acids. J was trimmed by 9 bases and V by 3 bases; bases with no gene match: 5. The CDR3 DNA reads TGTGCCAGTAGTATCCTAGCGGGAGAGGCTGAGCAGTTCTTC. It encodes CASSILAGEAEQFF.

The chain carries TRBV4-1 and TRBJ2-3; TRBD2 matches 8 bases. Trimming took 2 bases from V and 4 from J; bases not matched to a gene: 5. The V gene's germline CDR1 is MGHRA and CDR2 YSYEKL. This CDR3 region has 15 residues. The CDR3 here is CASSQQLAGPDTQYF. The CDR3 DNA sequence: TGCGCCAGCAGCCAACAGTTAGCGGGGCCAGATACGCAGTATTTT.

This clone appeared a few times. The CDR3 sequence: CASSFRDSPLHF. The CDR3 nucleotides are TGTGCCAGCAGTTTCCGGGATTCACCCCTCCACTTT. The chain combines TRBV27 with TRBJ1-6; D gene unclear. Germline values: CDR1 MNHEY, CDR2 SMNVEV (reference sequence). This CDR3 region has 12 residues. V gave up 3 bases and J gave up 8 bases, with 5 bases separating them.

This clone was counted between two and nine times. This rearrangement joins TRBV6-5 to TRBJ2-7, with 9 bases aligning to TRBD1. The CDR3 is 15 residues long. V lost 6 bases, J lost 5 bases, and 11 bases stayed unmatched. The germline gives CDR1 MNHEY, CDR2 SVGAGI. The CDR3 region is CASRPGTGKVHEQYF. DNA of the CDR3: TGTGCCAGCAGACCCGGGACAGGGAAGGTCCACGAGCAGTACTTC.

V gene TRBV5-6 combines with J gene TRBJ1-2, with 10 positions matching TRBD1. This CDR3 has 14 residues. Germline V gene lookup returns CDR1 SGHDT and CDR2 YYEEEE. V lost 0 bases to trimming and J lost 7 bases; unmatched junction nucleotides: 3. The CDR3 sequence is CASSLGDRGGGYTF. The CDR3 DNA sequence: TGTGCCAGCAGCTTGGGGGACAGGGGTGGTGGCTACACCTTC.

This rearrangement joins TRBV27 to TRBJ2-1, with D unresolved. The germline CDR1 and CDR2 sequences are MNHEY and SMNVEV (reference sequence). Trimming took 5 bases from V and 7 from J, leaving 15 bases between them. This CDR3 comprises 14 residues. The CDR3 protein is CASSPSNSINEQFF. The CDR3 bases are TGTGCCAGCAGTCCATCAAACTCCATTAATGAGCAGTTCTTC.

In its sample, this clone was seen a few times. The chain couples TRBV28 to TRBJ1-2; 10 bases match TRBD1. The CDR3 is made up of 14 amino acids. Germline CDR1 and CDR2: MDHEN and SYDVKM. J gave up 4 bases and V 4 bases, and 3 bases lay outside the gene matches. The CDR3 coding sequence is TGTGCCAGCAGTTCGGGGACAGGGGTCTATGGCTACACCTTC. This encodes CASSSGTGVYGYTF.

V is TRBV11-2 and J is TRBJ2-3, with a weak D call TRBD2 (5 bases). Germline values: CDR1 SGHAT, CDR2 FQNNGV. V was cut by 2 bases and J by 6 bases, with 12 bases left in between. The CDR3 consists of 14 residues. CDR3 region: CASSLRLAVDTQYF. In nucleotides, the CDR3 is TGTGCCAGCAGCTTAAGGCTAGCCGTGGATACGCAGTATTTT.

V and J are TRBV6-5 and TRBJ1-1, with 10 bases fitting TRBD1. The CDR3 spans 14 residues. Unmatched junction bases numbered 4, after V lost 5 bases and J lost 4 bases. Germline loops: CDR1 MNHEY, CDR2 SVGAGI. CDR3 loop: CASSTDRGLTEAFF. CDR3 sequence (DNA): TGTGCCAGCAGTACAGACAGGGGGCTCACTGAAGCTTTCTTT.

In this sample, this clone turned up a few times. This sequence joins TRBV7-8 and TRBJ2-7, with D possibly being TRBD1 (6 bases). Trimming cost V 5 bases and J 2 bases, with 19 bases left between them. In germline, CDR1 is SGHVS, CDR2 FQNEAQ. CDR3 length equals 16 residues. CDR3: CASSARGTSDPYEQYF. CDR3 nucleotide sequence: TGTGCCAGCAGCGCGAGAGGGACATCGGACCCCTACGAGCAGTACTTC. Filled out from reference TRBV7-8 and TRBJ2-7, the complete variable domain reads GAGVSQSPRYKVAKRGQDVALRCDPISGHVSLFWYQQALGQGPEFLTYFQNEAQLDKSGLPSDRFFAERPEGSVSTLKIQRTQQEDSAVYLCASSARGTSDPYEQYFGPGTRLTVT.

V gene TRBV5-1 combines with J gene TRBJ2-7; TRBD2 agrees at 11 bases. The CDR3 is 16 residues long. V lost 4 bases and J lost 3; bases outside the gene matches: 9. Germline V lookup: CDR1 SGHRS, CDR2 YFSETQ. The DNA for the CDR3 is TGCGCCAGCAGCCAAGCCGGGACTAGCGGTAACTACGAGCAGTACTTC. Its protein is CASSQAGTSGNYEQYF.

CDR3 residues: CASSVTSVSYEQYF. The DNA of the CDR3 is TGTGCCAGCAGCGTCACTAGCGTCAGTTACGAGCAGTACTTC. The rearrangement joins TRBV7-2 to TRBJ2-7; 7 nucleotides agree with TRBD2. From germline, CDR1 is SGHTA and CDR2 FQGNSA. The length of the CDR3 is 14 residues. The trim removed 5 bases at V and 4 bases at J, leaving 8 bases unmatched. The whole variable domain, filled in from reference TRBV7-2 and TRBJ2-7, reads GAGVSQSPSNKVTEKGKDVELRCDPISGHTALYWYRQSLGQGLEFLIYFQGNSAPDKSGLPSDRFSAERTGGSVSTLTIQRTQQEDSAVYLCASSVTSVSYEQYFGPGTRLTVT.

This chain connects TRBV11-2 to TRBJ2-1; 7 bases map to TRBD2. The CDR3 is made up of 14 amino acids. J lost 4 bases, V lost 1 base, and 1 base had no gene match. CDR1 is SGHAT, CDR2 FQNNGV, per germline. CDR3 sequence: CASSLAGGYNEQFF. CDR3 in DNA: TGTGCCAGCAGCTTAGCGGGAGGTTACAATGAGCAGTTCTTC. The variable domain in full, completed from reference TRBV11-2 and TRBJ2-1, reads EAGVAQSPRYKIIEKRQSVAFWCNPISGHATLYWYQQILGQGPKLLIQFQNNGVVDDSQLPKDRFSAERLKGVDSTLKIQPAKLEDSAVYLCASSLAGGYNEQFFGPGTRLTVL.

The chain is built from TRBV11-3 and TRBJ2-1; 8 bases match TRBD1. Germline CDR1 and CDR2: SGHNT and YENEEA. The V and J ends lost 4 bases and 6 bases, in that order; junction bases with no gene match: 8. The CDR3 consists of 15 residues. Here the CDR3 reads CASSSGGLAANEQFF. In DNA form, the CDR3 reads TGTGCCAGCAGCTCAGGGGGCTTAGCGGCCAATGAGCAGTTCTTC.

The chain employs TRBV5-1 and TRBJ2-7, with 11 bases aligning to TRBD2. CDR3 size: 17 residues. Germline assignment: CDR1 SGHRS and CDR2 YFSETQ. J lost 5 bases, V lost 0 bases, and 10 bases had no gene match. The CDR3 DNA reads as TGCGCCAGCAGCTTGGAGGCAATAGCGGGAGGGCTCCACGAGCAGTACTTC. It yields the protein CASSLEAIAGGLHEQYF.

The table lists this clone with a few counts. The chain employs TRBV5-1 and TRBJ2-3; TRBD2 matches 8 bases. The CDR3 is 17 amino acids. Germline V gene lookup returns CDR1 SGHRS and CDR2 YFSETQ. J was trimmed by 4 bases and V by 4 bases; bases with no gene match: 14. The CDR3 spells CASSPATVAGGPDTQYF. The CDR3 DNA sequence: TGCGCCAGCAGCCCAGCTACTGTTGCGGGAGGACCAGATACGCAGTATTTT.

This chain links TRBV7-9 with TRBJ2-1; D uncertain. Germline CDR1 and CDR2: SEHNR and FQNEAQ (reference sequence). The V end was cut by 0 bases, the J end by 6 bases, with 9 bases between. The CDR3 spans 14 residues. The CDR3 protein is CASSLAGLGNEQFF. CDR3 coding DNA: TGTGCCAGCAGCTTAGCTGGCCTAGGCAATGAGCAGTTCTTC.

This chain connects TRBV6-5 to TRBJ2-1; 8 nucleotides match TRBD1. The length of the CDR3 is 14 residues. Per germline, CDR1 MNHEY and CDR2 SVGAGI. V was pared by 6 bases and J by 8 bases, with 9 bases of the junction left unmatched. CDR3 loop: CASSHYRGLDEQFF. In DNA form, the CDR3 reads TGTGCCAGCAGCCACTACAGGGGGTTGGATGAGCAGTTCTTC.

J is TRBJ2-1 and V is TRBV14; D might be TRBD2 (6 bases). With 8 bases removed from V and 7 bases from J, the gap between germline ends came to 21 bases. Germline loops: CDR1 SGHDN, CDR2 FVKESK. The CDR3 sequence is 15 residues long. The DNA for the CDR3 is TGTGCCAGCCCCCAGCGGGCTGGGTTGGGAAATGAGCAGTTCTTC. Amino acids: CASPQRAGLGNEQFF.

This clone appeared a few times. The chain links TRBV30 to TRBJ1-3; D is uncertain. CDR1 GTSNPN and CDR2 SVGIG come from the germline V gene (reference sequence). Trimming stripped 3 bases from V and 2 bases from J, with 8 bases between. The CDR3 runs to 13 residues. Written as DNA, the CDR3 is TGTGCCTGGAGCAGGCAAACTGGAAACACCATATATTTT. Residues: CAWSRQTGNTIYF. Complete variable domain (other parts from reference TRBV30 and TRBJ1-3): SQTIHQWPATLVQPVGSPLSLECTVEGTSNPNLYWYRQAAGRGLQLLFYSVGIGQISSEVPQNLSASRPQDRQFILSSKKLLLSDSGFYLCAWSRQTGNTIYFGEGSWLTVV.